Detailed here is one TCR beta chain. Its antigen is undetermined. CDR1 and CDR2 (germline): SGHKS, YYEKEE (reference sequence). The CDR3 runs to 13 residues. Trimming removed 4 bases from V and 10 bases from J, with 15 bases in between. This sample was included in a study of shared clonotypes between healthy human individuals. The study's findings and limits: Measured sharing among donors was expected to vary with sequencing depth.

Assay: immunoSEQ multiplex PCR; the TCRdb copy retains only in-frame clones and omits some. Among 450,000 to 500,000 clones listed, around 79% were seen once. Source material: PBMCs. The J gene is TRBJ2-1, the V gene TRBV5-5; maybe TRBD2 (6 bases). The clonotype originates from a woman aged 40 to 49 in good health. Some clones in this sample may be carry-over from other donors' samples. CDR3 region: CASSRPPGDEQFF. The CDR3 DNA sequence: TGTGCCAGCAGCCGCCCGCCGGGAGACGAGCAGTTCTTC.